This T cell receptor beta chain was identified during a study of blood T cell repertoires in COVID-19. Across the whole study: Samples representing acute and convalescent COVID-19 were sourced from the United States, Italy and Spain. T cells, B-cell-depleted T cells, or PBMCs provided the cDNA or gDNA that served as material.

Per the original methods: Cell counts per sample came from amplifying reference gene primers. Assay: immunoSEQ multiplex PCR; the TCRdb copy retains only in-frame clones and omits some. V and J calls and clone size are as listed in that table; D and trimming were resolved from the DNA. The sample consists of hundreds of thousands of clones, 85% to 90% of them appearing once. Seattle researchers signed up patients amid active infection and tracked them longitudinally. Sequences were obtained from peripheral blood. The clonotype comes from a woman aged 50 to 65 with COVID-19, enrolled during active disease.

The CDR3 DNA is TGCGCCAGCAGCCTTGAAGGGACAGGGGGGGACTACGAGCAGTACTTC. This encodes CASSLEGTGGDYEQYF. This chain links TRBV4-1 with TRBJ2-7; TRBD1 matches at 11 bases. Germline values: CDR1 MGHRA, CDR2 YSYEKL. V gave up 4 bases and J gave up 3 bases; unmatched junction bases: 8. This CDR3 is built from 16 residues.